The 24 T cell receptor beta chains reported below all come from one sample, sequenced in a study of shared clonotypes between healthy human individuals. Assay: immunoSEQ multiplex PCR; the TCRdb copy retains only in-frame clones and omits some. This sample has roughly 2 million clones, with approximately 95% found just once. The sequenced sample consisted of naive CD4+ T cells sorted from blood. Subset described: CD45RA+ positively selected. These TCRs come from a man younger than 35 in good health.

This clone was seen just once. V is TRBV6-6 and J is TRBJ2-7; TRBD1 agrees at 7 bases. Germline CDR1 is MNHNY and CDR2 is SVGAGI (reference sequence). The CDR3 spans 13 residues. V was clipped by 7 bases and J by 5 bases; unmatched bases: 8. CDR3 bases: TGTGCCAGCACTAGACAGGGTAACAACGAGCAGTACTTC. This gives the protein CASTRQGNNEQYF.

Points on this clone: The same CDR3 is also encoded by other DNA sequences in this sample. J is TRBJ1-1 and V is TRBV5-1, with TRBD1 matching over 7 bases. The germline CDR1 and CDR2 sequences are SGHRS and YFSETQ. V gave up 4 bases and J gave up 1 base; unmatched junction bases: 1. There are 13 residues in the CDR3. The CDR3, as DNA: TGCGCCAGCAGCAGGGACAGGAACACTGAAGCTTTCTTT. It specifies CASSRDRNTEAFF.

On this clone itself: The same CDR3 arises from other DNA sequences in this sample as well. The chain links TRBV11-2 to TRBJ1-5; D not resolved. V shed 1 base and J shed 5 bases, with 6 bases lying between them. CDR1 is SGHAT and CDR2 is FQNNGV in the germline V gene. The CDR3 is 13 amino acids. This CDR3 is CASSLVRDQPQHF. The CDR3 DNA reads as TGTGCCAGCAGCTTAGTTCGGGATCAGCCCCAGCATTTT. Filled out from reference TRBV11-2 and TRBJ1-5, the complete variable domain reads EAGVAQSPRYKIIEKRQSVAFWCNPISGHATLYWYQQILGQGPKLLIQFQNNGVVDDSQLPKDRFSAERLKGVDSTLKIQPAKLEDSAVYLCASSLVRDQPQHFGDGTRLSIL.

Turning to this clone: The junction shows a germline mismatch at one end, possibly a read error. Distinct nucleotide sequences in the sample also encode this CDR3. The V gene is TRBV6-6, the J gene TRBJ2-3, with D unclear. CDR1 is MNHNY, CDR2 SVGAGI, per germline (reference sequence). This CDR3 region has 13 residues. The CDR3 DNA reads TGTGCCAGCAGTTATCCCGGCACGGATACGCAGTATTTT. Its translation is CASSYPGTDTQYF.

The gene calls are TRBV30 and TRBJ1-4; 11 bases are shared with TRBD1. CDR1 and CDR2 (germline): GTSNPN, SVGIG (reference sequence). The ends lost 5 bases at V and 10 bases at J; junction bases unmatched: 6. The CDR3 sequence is 13 residues long. CDR3 nucleotides: TGTGCCTGGTCCCGGGACAGGGGGGCAAAACTGTTTTTT. This gives the protein CAWSRDRGAKLFF.

The chain uses TRBV10-3 and TRBJ2-5; D might be TRBD2 (6 bases). The germline V gene has CDR1 ENHRY and CDR2 SYGVKD. CDR3 length equals 15 residues. V lost 3 bases to trimming and J lost 7 bases, with 18 bases between them. The CDR3 region is CAISDGQSLGGTQYF. Here the CDR3 DNA reads TGTGCCATCAGTGATGGGCAGTCCCTCGGGGGGACCCAGTACTTC.

The V gene is TRBV6-6, the J gene TRBJ2-3, with 9 bases fitting TRBD2. This CDR3 comprises 14 residues. Losses at the gene ends were 7 bases for V and 2 bases for J; bases not matched to a gene: 4. CDR1 is MNHNY and CDR2 is SVGAGI in the germline V gene (reference sequence). The chain's CDR3 is CASNAGGVTDTQYF. In DNA form, the CDR3 reads TGTGCCAGCAATGCGGGGGGGGTCACAGATACGCAGTATTTT.

This clone was seen only once. The chain is built from TRBV6-6 and TRBJ1-5; 7 bases are shared with TRBD1. Germline V gene lookup returns CDR1 MNHNY and CDR2 SVGAGI (reference sequence). V was clipped by 6 bases and J by 1 base; unmatched bases: 3. The CDR3 has 14 amino acids. The CDR3 is CASSGTESNQPQHF. CDR3 coding DNA: TGTGCCAGCAGCGGGACAGAAAGCAATCAGCCCCAGCATTTT.

The J gene is TRBJ1-6, the V gene TRBV7-8; 10 bases fit TRBD1. Germline V gives CDR1 SGHVS, CDR2 FQNEAQ. Trimming cost V 2 bases and J 10 bases; bases outside gene matches: 8. The length of the CDR3 is 16 residues. The DNA of the CDR3 is TGTGCCAGCAGCTTACGTCCCGGGACAGGGGAATCACCCCTCCACTTT. Protein sequence: CASSLRPGTGESPLHF.

This clone appeared a single time. This sequence joins TRBV10-3 and TRBJ1-1, with TRBD1 as a possible D gene (6 bases). The CDR3 loop spans 11 amino acids. Trimming took 11 bases from V and 1 from J, leaving 8 bases between them. CDR1 is ENHRY, CDR2 SYGVKD, per germline. CDR3 protein: CASRGNTEAFF. The CDR3 bases are TGTGCCTCCAGGGGGAACACTGAAGCTTTCTTT.

This clone was seen just once. In DNA form, the CDR3 reads TGTGCTAGTGGTTTGGTACGGCTGGGGGGAATATCAGGTCAGCCCCAGCATTTT. Translating gives CASGLVRLGGISGQPQHF. V and J are TRBV12-5 and TRBJ1-5, with D perhaps matching TRBD1 (5 bases). Per germline, CDR1 LGHNT and CDR2 FRNRAP. This CDR3 spans 18 amino acids. V lost 0 bases and J lost 6, with 21 bases in between.

The genes are TRBV6-4 and TRBJ1-6; tentative D call: TRBD1 (6 bases). Germline lookup yields CDR1 MRHNA and CDR2 SNTAGT. The CDR3 is 14 residues long. Trimming shortened V by 5 bases and J by 5 bases, and 10 bases separated the two germline ends. CDR3 sequence reads: CASSKGVDNSPLHF. The CDR3 DNA reads TGTGCCAGCAGTAAGGGGGTAGATAATTCACCCCTCCACTTT.

The chain has TRBV5-1 and TRBJ2-6; D remains ambiguous. The CDR3 spans 15 residues. Trimming took 7 bases from V and 0 from J, leaving 11 bases between them. The germline CDR1 and CDR2 sequences are SGHRS and YFSETQ. CDR3 residues: CASANGRSGANVLTF. The DNA for the CDR3 is TGCGCCAGCGCTAACGGGCGCTCTGGGGCCAACGTCCTGACTTTC.

This clone was seen just once. The V gene is TRBV18, the J gene TRBJ1-1, with no clear D. Germline CDR1 KGHSH, CDR2 LQKENI. Between the trimmed V and J ends, which lost 6 bases and 5 bases, there was a span of 13 bases. This CDR3 is built from 13 residues. In DNA form, the CDR3 reads TGTGCCAGCTCCGACATTCAAGGGACTGAAGCTTTCTTT. Translating it yields CASSDIQGTEAFF.

This rearrangement joins TRBV13 to TRBJ1-1; 7 positions agree with TRBD1. The CDR3 totals 18 residues. Looked up from germline, CDR1 is PRHDT and CDR2 is FYEKMQ (reference sequence). Losses at the gene ends were 1 base for V and 4 bases for J; bases not matched to a gene: 15. The CDR3 DNA follows: TGTGCCAGCAGCTTAGTCGCATACCGGGACCCAGGGGGCACTGAAGCTTTCTTT. Its translation: CASSLVAYRDPGGTEAFF.

The DNA for the CDR3 is TGCAGTGCTGGGACAGACTACGAGCAGTACTTC. It translates to CSAGTDYEQYF. This chain links TRBV20-1 with TRBJ2-7, with 7 bases aligning to TRBD1. V shed 5 bases, J shed 3 bases, and the junction held 1 base outside the gene matches. Germline CDR1 is DFQATT and CDR2 is SNEGSKA (reference sequence). This CDR3 is built from 11 residues.

The J gene is TRBJ2-1, the V gene TRBV7-6; 8 bases match TRBD1. This CDR3 is 15 amino acids long. Germline V gene data show CDR1 as SGHVS and CDR2 as FNYEAQ. J gave up 7 bases and V 6 bases, and 11 bases lay outside the gene matches. CDR3: CASSLPRDRKNEQFF. DNA for the CDR3: TGTGCCAGCAGTTTGCCCCGGGACAGGAAAAATGAGCAGTTCTTC.

Of note for this clone: Other DNA sequences in this specimen translate into the identical CDR3. The CDR3 DNA reads TGTGCCAGCAGCTTGGCTGATACGCAGTATTTT. Its translation is CASSLADTQYF. The V call is TRBV7-2, the J call TRBJ2-3; no firm D call. Trimming removed 3 bases from V and 6 bases from J, with 4 bases in between. The CDR3 extends over 11 amino acids. Per germline, CDR1 SGHTA and CDR2 FQGNSA. The full variable domain, completed using reference TRBV7-2 and TRBJ2-3, is GAGVSQSPSNKVTEKGKDVELRCDPISGHTALYWYRQSLGQGLEFLIYFQGNSAPDKSGLPSDRFSAERTGGSVSTLTIQRTQQEDSAVYLCASSLADTQYFGPGTRLTVL.

The chain is built from TRBV18 and TRBJ2-1, with D hard to call. The CDR3 is 15 amino acids. Trimming pared 0 bases from V and 0 bases from J, leaving 6 bases between. Germline V gene data show CDR1 as KGHSH and CDR2 as LQKENI. As DNA, the CDR3 is TGTGCCAGCTCACCACCCAGCATCTCCTACAATGAGCAGTTCTTC. It yields the protein CASSPPSISYNEQFF.

The chain is built from TRBV18 and TRBJ1-5; 7 bases match TRBD1. This CDR3 has 15 residues. Looked up from germline, CDR1 is KGHSH and CDR2 is LQKENI. J gave up 4 bases and V 3 bases, and 6 bases lay outside the gene matches. In DNA form, the CDR3 reads TGTGCCAGCTCACCGGGCCGGGACAGAAATCAGCCCCAGCATTTT. Translation: CASSPGRDRNQPQHF.

The chain couples TRBV7-8 to TRBJ2-7; possibly TRBD2 for D (5 bases). Germline V gene lookup returns CDR1 SGHVS and CDR2 FQNEAQ. The V and J ends lost 6 bases and 0 bases respectively, with 12 bases between them. The CDR3 length is 14 residues. Written as DNA, the CDR3 is TGTGCCAGCAGGACTACTCGGGACTCCTACGAGCAGTACTTC. It codes for CASRTTRDSYEQYF.

The gene calls are TRBV5-1 and TRBJ2-1; a weak D match, TRBD2 (5 bases). V dropped 4 bases and J dropped 8 bases, with 16 bases sitting between them. The CDR3 consists of 14 residues. The germline V gene encodes CDR1 SGHRS and CDR2 YFSETQ. CDR3 DNA: TGCGCCAGCAGCCCGGGGTATCCGGCGGATGAGCAGTTCTTC. This sequence encodes CASSPGYPADEQFF.

The chain couples TRBV6-5 to TRBJ2-7, with 7 bases that match TRBD2. CDR1 and CDR2 from the germline V gene are MNHEY and SVGAGI. V trimming: 0 bases; J trimming: 0 bases; junction bases outside the gene matches: 5. This CDR3 has 16 amino acids. CDR3 region: CASSYSGGLSSYEQYF. CDR3 coding DNA: TGTGCCAGCAGTTACTCGGGGGGACTAAGCTCCTACGAGCAGTACTTC.

The rearrangement links TRBV10-1 to TRBJ1-6, with D perhaps matching TRBD1 (5 bases). Deletions cut 7 bases from V and 5 bases from J, with 15 bases between. CDR1 is WNHNN and CDR2 is SYGVQD in the germline V gene (reference sequence). This CDR3 region has 15 residues. The CDR3 is CASKAGTNDNSPLHF. The CDR3 DNA is TGCGCCAGCAAAGCCGGGACTAACGATAATTCACCCCTCCACTTT.